What follows are 5 T cell receptor beta chains derived from one specimen sequenced in a study of memory CD4+ T cells and cytomegalovirus serostatus. The sort gate was single viable CD3+CD4+CD8-CD45RO+ cells for memory CD4+ T cells. Some clones are missing from TCRdb's copy, which holds only in-frame ones; the method was immunoSEQ multiplex PCR. The sample records about 48,000 clones, about three quarters being singletons. The sequenced sample was memory CD4+ T cells from blood. The receptors shown here come from an adult in good health and CMV-seronegative.

The J gene is TRBJ1-1, the V gene TRBV5-1, with 8 bases lining up with TRBD1. The CDR3 totals 15 residues. Unmatched junction bases numbered 6, after V lost 3 bases and J lost 2 bases. Germline lookup yields CDR1 SGHRS and CDR2 YFSETQ. The CDR3 loop is CASSSQGQGNTEAFF. DNA for the CDR3: TGCGCCAGCAGCTCCCAAGGACAGGGCAACACTGAAGCTTTCTTT. The full variable domain, its missing parts supplied by reference TRBV5-1 and TRBJ1-1, is KAGVTQTPRYLIKTRGQQVTLSCSPISGHRSVSWYQQTPGQGLQFLFEYFSETQRNKGNFPGRFSGRQFSNSRSEMNVSTLELGDSALYLCASSSQGQGNTEAFFGQGTRLTVV.

DNA of the CDR3: TGTGCCTGGAGTGTTAGGGAACGAGAGACCCAGTACTTC. It is translated as CAWSVRERETQYF. The rearrangement links TRBV30 to TRBJ2-5; D gene ambiguous. CDR3 size: 13 residues. V was trimmed by 0 bases and J by 4 bases, leaving 9 bases between them. Looked up from germline, CDR1 is GTSNPN and CDR2 is SVGIG (reference sequence).

The count of this clone is one. The chain recombines TRBV18 with TRBJ2-7; 9 nucleotides match TRBD2. The V gene's germline CDR1 is KGHSH and CDR2 LQKENI. V dropped 0 bases and J dropped 4; count of bases not matched to a gene: 13. The CDR3 sequence is 18 residues long. CDR3 loop: CASSPPGATSGRLYEQYF. The CDR3 DNA reads TGTGCCAGCTCACCACCCGGCGCTACTAGCGGGCGACTGTACGAGCAGTACTTC.

The sample holds a few counts of this clone. V is TRBV2 and J is TRBJ1-5; TRBD1 matches at 7 bases. The trim removed 8 bases at V and 4 bases at J, leaving 5 bases unmatched. The CDR3 is 13 amino acids. From germline, CDR1 is SNHLY and CDR2 FYNNEI. CDR3 sequence reads: CASDRQGNQPQHF. The CDR3 DNA sequence: TGTGCCAGCGATAGACAGGGAAATCAGCCCCAGCATTTT.

The V and J genes are TRBV5-1 and TRBJ2-7; 7 nucleotides align to TRBD1. Germline CDR1 and CDR2: SGHRS and YFSETQ. Trimming removed 4 bases from V and 3 bases from J; junction bases left unmatched: 13. The CDR3 spans 16 residues. The chain's CDR3 is CASSKGFTGQLYEQYF. For the CDR3, the DNA is TGCGCCAGCAGCAAGGGTTTCACGGGACAGCTCTACGAGCAGTACTTC.